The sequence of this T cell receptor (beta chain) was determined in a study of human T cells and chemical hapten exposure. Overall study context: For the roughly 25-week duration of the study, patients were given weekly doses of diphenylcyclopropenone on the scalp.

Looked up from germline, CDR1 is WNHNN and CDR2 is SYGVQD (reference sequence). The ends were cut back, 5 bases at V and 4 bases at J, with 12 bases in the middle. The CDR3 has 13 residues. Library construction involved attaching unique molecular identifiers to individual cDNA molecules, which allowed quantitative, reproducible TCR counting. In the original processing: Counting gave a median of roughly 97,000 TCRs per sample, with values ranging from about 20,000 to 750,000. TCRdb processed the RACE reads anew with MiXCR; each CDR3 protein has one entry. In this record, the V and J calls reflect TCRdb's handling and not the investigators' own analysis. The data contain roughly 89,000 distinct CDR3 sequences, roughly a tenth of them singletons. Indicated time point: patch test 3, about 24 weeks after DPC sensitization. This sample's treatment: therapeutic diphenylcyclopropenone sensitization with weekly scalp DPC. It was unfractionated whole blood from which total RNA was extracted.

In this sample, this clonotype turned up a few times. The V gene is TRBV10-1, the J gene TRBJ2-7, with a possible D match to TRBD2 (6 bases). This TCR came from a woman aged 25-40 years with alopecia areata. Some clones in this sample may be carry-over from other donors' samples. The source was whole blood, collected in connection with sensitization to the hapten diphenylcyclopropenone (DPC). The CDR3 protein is CASSYGGPYEQYV. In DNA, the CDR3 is TGCGCCAGCAGTTACGGGGGACCATACGAGCAGTACGTC.